The T cell receptor (beta chain) described here comes from a study of T cell responses to AZD1222 COVID-19 vaccine. Study-wide results and caveats: Baseline seropositivity characterized only six AZD1222 recipients. Repertoires were obtained solely post-peak T cell response. Spike as a whole was targeted by vaccine-associated CD4 TCRs, dominant at 160-218 and 743-854.

Sequencing was performed with immunoSEQ multiplex PCR; in TCRdb, only in-frame clones are kept and a portion is missing. The sample includes about 140,000 clones, around 90% seen only once; the top ten take 1.2% to 1.5%. This CDR3 spans 16 amino acids. Germline V lookup: CDR1 SSHAT, CDR2 FNYEAQ (reference sequence). As to this clone: Its target is unknown. Its ends do not fully match the called genes, so a read error is possible.

The material was peripheral blood, obtained on day 0 of AZD1222 vaccination. The rearrangement links TRBV7-7 to TRBJ2-2, with TRBD2 identical over 9 bases. The receptor was isolated from an adult in good health. The CDR3 DNA sequence: TGTGCTAGCAGCCCAAAGACTAGCGGGAACACCGGGGAGCTGTTTTTT. Its protein is CASSPKTSGNTGELFF. The full variable domain, in which reference TRBV7-7 and TRBJ2-2 provide the parts outside the CDR3, is GAGVSQSPRYKVTKRGQDVTLRCDPISSHATLYWYQQALGQGPEFLTYFNYEAQPDKSGLPSDRFSAERPEGSISTLTIQRTEQRDSAMYRCASSPKTSGNTGELFFGEGSRLTVL.